This TCR beta chain comes out of a study of beta chain features in type 1 diabetes. Broader study findings: Across all four CD4+ subsets, people with type 1 diabetes showed modestly shorter TCRB CDR3s.

The CDR3 is 14 amino acids. Germline CDR1 and CDR2: MGHRA and YSYEKL. With 8 bases clipped from V and 4 bases from J, the junction kept 8 bases outside the gene matches. This clone appeared a few times. Its cognate antigen is unknown. Expressed TCRB transcripts were sequenced because the entire RNA isolate underwent reverse transcription. Method: immunoSEQ multiplex PCR; TCRdb's copy keeps in-frame clones and lacks some. The table shows about 740,000 clones, with around 15% occurring only once. This receptor was obtained from a man between 18 and 29 years old with type 1 diabetes. Source material: naive CD4+ T cells from blood. This rearrangement joins TRBV4-1 to TRBJ2-3, with 8 bases lining up with TRBD1. CDR3 nucleotides: TGCGCCAGCCGAAGGACAGGGCGCGCAGATACGCAGTATTTT. It specifies CASRRTGRADTQYF.